Included here is one TCR beta chain sequence, with context. Antigen: not known. The sample comes from a study of shared clonotypes between healthy human individuals. Study-wide context: Donor composition was a couple of women and three men, aged 18 to 49.

Overall study findings and caveats: Depth of sequencing was expected to influence donor clonotype sharing. Relative to their counterparts shared across all four donors, non-shared clonotypes exhibited diminished generation probabilities.

In the original processing: In the immunoSEQ data, sequences were junction-only and lacked quality scores, so filtering differed. Here immunoSEQ multiplex PCR was the method, and the copy in TCRdb shows in-frame clones only, minus some. The D gene and trimming were derived from the DNA, and the V and J assignments and clone size from that table. Altogether 1,500,000 or so clones are present, approximately 96% being singletons, with the ten largest covering roughly 1.2%. Germline V CDR1 and CDR2: SGHVS, FQNEAQ. The CDR3 runs to 14 residues. J was trimmed by 6 bases and V by 2 bases; bases with no gene match: 4.

The sequenced sample consisted of naive CD4+ T cells sorted from blood. As to subset: CD45RA+ positively selected. The TCR originated in a man aged 30-40 years in good health. The chain has TRBV7-8 and TRBJ2-5; 9 positions agree with TRBD2. In nucleotides, the CDR3 is TGTGCCAGCAGCTTATCTAGCGGGATACAGACCCAGTACTTC. The encoded protein is CASSLSSGIQTQYF.